Listed below are T cell receptor beta chains from one sample, sequenced in a study of blood T cell repertoires in COVID-19. Assay: immunoSEQ multiplex PCR; the TCRdb copy retains only in-frame clones and omits some. The top ten hold about 11% of the sample, which has about 130,000 clones, around 86% seen once. The sample was peripheral blood. These receptors came from a man aged 55-75 years with acute or convalescent COVID-19. Each CDR3 is given with its conserved first and last residue. D genes are given only for firm matches. Clone sizes are given selectively: once, few, many, or a class where the clone is expanded.

TRBV19	TRBJ2-7	.	TRBD1	TGTGCCAGTAGTGCATGGGACAGGGACTACGAGCAGTACTTC	CASSAWDRDYEQYF
TRBV7-9	TRBJ2-1	.	TRBD2	TGTGCCAGCAGCTTTACTAGCGGGAGGGCTTCCGAGCAGTTCTTC	CASSFTSGRASEQFF
TRBV4-1	TRBJ1-2	few	.	TGCGCCAGCAGCCACGCCTCCAGGGCGGACTATGGCTACACCTTC	CASSHASRADYGYTF
TRBV5-1	TRBJ2-7	.	.	TGCGCCAGCAGCTTGGAAGGGCTTTATGGAGGCGAGCAGTACTTC	CASSLEGLYGGEQYF
TRBV19	TRBJ1-1	.	.	TGTGCCAGTAGTACGGGGGTATGGACTGAAGCTTTCTTT	CASSTGVWTEAFF
TRBV3-1/TRBV3-2	TRBJ2-7	few	TRBD2	TGTGCCAGCAGCCTCGGGACTAGCGGTATGTCCTACGAGCAGTACTTC	CASSLGTSGMSYEQYF
TRBV3-1/TRBV3-2	TRBJ1-1	.	.	TGTGCCAGCAGCCCGTGGCAGAACACTGAAGCTTTCTTT	CASSPWQNTEAFF
TRBV9	TRBJ2-2	few	TRBD2	TGTGCCAGCAGCGCCCAGGGACTAGCGTTCACCGGGGAGCTGTTTTTT	CASSAQGLAFTGELFF
TRBV28	TRBJ1-2	.	.	TGTGCCAGCGCCCAGGGTGTTGGTGGCTACACCTTC	CASAQGVGGYTF
TRBV28	TRBJ1-2	few	.	TGTGCCAGCAGTTACGCGTCTAACTATGGCTACACCTTC	CASSYASNYGYTF
TRBV28	TRBJ1-5	.	.	TGTGCCAGCAGTTTGTCAGGGAACTACAATCAGCCCCAGCATTTT	CASSLSGNYNQPQHF
TRBV28	TRBJ1-1	.	.	TGTGCCAGCACCCTTGGGGGGGCGCATACTGAAGCTTTCTTT	CASTLGGAHTEAFF
TRBV2	TRBJ1-6	.	TRBD1	TGTGCCAGCAACGGACAGGGGAGCTCCTATAATTCACCCCTCCACTTT	CASNGQGSSYNSPLHF
TRBV7-3	TRBJ2-1	.	TRBD1	TGTGCCAGCAGCTTCGAGGTTGCAGGGGGCAATGAGCAGTTCTTC	CASSFEVAGGNEQFF
TRBV2	TRBJ2-2	.	.	TGTGCCAGCCTCCTCTCCGGGGAGCTGTTTTTT	CASLLSGELFF
TRBV4-2	TRBJ2-1	.	.	TGTGCCAGCAGCCAGGAACTCGAGGTTTCCTACAATGAGCAGTTCTTC	CASSQELEVSYNEQFF
TRBV12-3/TRBV12-4	TRBJ2-1	.	.	TGTGCCAGCAGTTTTTCTTCGGGGGAGCAGTTCTTC	CASSFSSGEQFF
TRBV6-5	TRBJ1-2	.	TRBD1	TGTGCCAGCAGAGTTCGGGACAGGTACTATGGCTACACCTTC	CASRVRDRYYGYTF
TRBV6-4	TRBJ2-2	.	TRBD2	TGTGCCAGCAGTCGGACTAGCGGGAGGGATAAAGAGCTGTTTTTT	CASSRTSGRDKELFF
TRBV19	TRBJ2-7	.	TRBD2	TGTGCCAGTAGTCCTAGGACTAGCGGGTCCTACGAGCAGTACTTC	CASSPRTSGSYEQYF
TRBV18	TRBJ2-3	.	.	TGTGCCAGCTCACCGGGACTTAACACAGATACGCAGTATTTT	CASSPGLNTDTQYF
TRBV9	TRBJ2-2	.	TRBD2	TGTGCCAGCAGCCTTATTACTAGCGACGGGGAGCTGTTTTTT	CASSLITSDGELFF
TRBV5-4	TRBJ1-5	many	.	TGTGCCAGCAGCTTGTACGAGAATCAGCCCCAGCATTTT	CASSLYENQPQHF
TRBV7-9	TRBJ1-5	.	.	TGTGCCAGCAGCCTGGGGGGGCATCAGCCCCAGCATTTT	CASSLGGHQPQHF
TRBV29-1	TRBJ2-7	.	TRBD2	TGCAGCGCGTCAGCGGGAGGGTACGAGCAGTACTTC	CSASAGGYEQYF
TRBV5-4	TRBJ2-7	.	.	TGTGCCGGTAGGGGGGCGGGAGAGGGCGAGCAGTACTTC	CAGRGAGEGEQYF
TRBV11-2	TRBJ2-7	.	TRBD2	TGTGCCAGCAGCTTACCCGCTAGCGGCTACGAGCAGTACTTC	CASSLPASGYEQYF
TRBV10-1	TRBJ1-1	.	TRBD1	TGCGCCAGCACCCCCGGACAGGGTCGGACTGAAGCTTTCTTT	CASTPGQGRTEAFF
TRBV5-4	TRBJ1-2	.	TRBD1	TGTGCCAGCAGCTGGGACAGGGGAACGCTTGGCTACACCTTC	CASSWDRGTLGYTF
TRBV12-2	TRBJ1-2	.	.	TGTGCAAGTCGCTTGGACAGAGAATTCTATGGCTACACCTTC	CASRLDREFYGYTF
TRBV27	TRBJ1-6	.	.	TGTGCCAGCACCGTTCGAGGTGTCCAGGGCTATAATTCACCCCTCCACTTT	CASTVRGVQGYNSPLHF
TRBV7-2	TRBJ2-6	.	TRBD1	TGTGCCAGCTCTACAAGGACAGGGCGTAGAGGGGCCAACGTCCTGACTTTC	CASSTRTGRRGANVLTF
TRBV5-1	TRBJ1-1	few	TRBD1	TGCGCCAGCAGCCTCCGGGGACAGGGGCCATTCGGGGGAGGTGAAGCTTTCTTT	CASSLRGQGPFGGGEAFF
TRBV5-8	TRBJ1-3	.	.	TGTGCCAGCAGCTTGCGGAGAGACACCATATATTTT	CASSLRRDTIYF
TRBV5-1	TRBJ2-1	.	TRBD1	TGCGCCAGCAGCTTGGGGACAGGGACCTCCAATGAGCAGTTCTTC	CASSLGTGTSNEQFF
TRBV6-1	TRBJ1-4	.	TRBD1	TGTGCCAGCAGTGACGCGACAGGGGTTTATGAAAAACTGTTTTTT	CASSDATGVYEKLFF
TRBV5-1	TRBJ2-2	.	TRBD2	TGCGCCAGCAGCTTGTACGCGGGAGGGCTAACCGGGGAGCTGTTTTTT	CASSLYAGGLTGELFF
TRBV18	TRBJ1-1	few	.	TGTGCCAGCTCACCTCGGTGGCAGGACACTGAAGCTTTCTTT	CASSPRWQDTEAFF
TRBV14	TRBJ2-1	.	TRBD2	TGTGCCAGCAGCCCAGCGACTAGCGGTTCCGAGCAGTTCTTC	CASSPATSGSEQFF
TRBV28	TRBJ2-5	.	.	TGTGCCAGCGGGAGAGAGACCCAGTACTTC	CASGRETQYF
TRBV21-1	TRBJ1-4	.	.	TGTGCCAGCAGCAAACCGCCGGGACAGGGAGAGGAAAAACTGTTTTTT	CASSKPPGQGEEKLFF
TRBV6-5	TRBJ1-5	few	.	TGTGCCAGCACCCCGGCGGGTAGCAATCAGCCCCAGCATTTT	CASTPAGSNQPQHF
TRBV19	TRBJ2-3	.	.	TGTGCCAGTAGTCGGACAGAGCGGGACGCAGATACGCAGTATTTT	CASSRTERDADTQYF
TRBV30	TRBJ1-3	.	.	TGTGCCTGGAGGGTCAGATCGGGTGGAAACACCATATATTTT	CAWRVRSGGNTIYF
TRBV5-8	TRBJ1-3	.	.	TGTGCCAGCAGCTCACCAGGGTTTTTGCGAGGAAACACCATATATTTT	CASSSPGFLRGNTIYF
TRBV10-3	TRBJ1-2	.	TRBD1	TGTGCCATCAGTGAGGCGGCAGGGGGTGGCTACACCTTC	CAISEAAGGGYTF